Listed here are 28 T cell receptor beta chains from one sample, sequenced in a study of blood T cells in healthy people across ages. Through a sample-barcoded 5' primer and a J-beta primer mix, a second PCR was run for roughly 6 to 12 cycles. TCRdb independently ran MiXCR on the 5' RACE reads; one entry per CDR3 protein. Of more than 450,000 distinct CDR3 sequences listed, over 25% are singletons. The same sample was also studied in work on T cells of mothers and their children.

The sequenced material came from blood. All receptors derive from a boy aged 2 to 9 in good health.

The table lists this clonotype with a few counts. The chain recombines TRBV20-1 with TRBJ1-1, with D hard to call. V lost 0 bases and J lost 2, with 13 bases in between. CDR1 and CDR2 (germline): DFQATT, SNEGSKA (reference sequence). CDR3 length equals 15 residues. The CDR3 spells CSARDIQPRNTEAFF. CDR3 in DNA: TGCAGTGCTAGAGATATACAGCCTAGAAACACTGAAGCTTTCTTT.

The genes are TRBV2 and TRBJ2-5; possible D gene TRBD2, 5 bases. In germline, CDR1 is SNHLY, CDR2 FYNNEI. CDR3 length: 13 amino acids. Trimming removed 4 bases from V and 5 bases from J, with 11 bases in between. The CDR3 sequence: CASSVRDRETQYF. In nucleotides, the CDR3 is TGTGCCAGCAGTGTCCGGGATAGGGAGACCCAGTACTTC.

This clonotype has only a few counts. The rearrangement links TRBV10-3 to TRBJ2-7; D may be TRBD1 or TRBD2 (5 bases each). The V gene lost 1 base and the J gene lost 3 bases, with 7 bases spanning the gap. This CDR3 is built from 13 residues. CDR1 and CDR2 from the germline V gene are ENHRY and SYGVKD. The CDR3 protein is CAISEFGGYEQYF. The DNA for the CDR3 is TGTGCCATCAGTGAGTTTGGGGGCTACGAGCAGTACTTC.

This clonotype was recorded only once. This sequence joins TRBV29-1 and TRBJ2-3; D is tentatively TRBD1 or TRBD2 (5 bases each). V was trimmed by 1 base and J by 6 bases, leaving 11 bases between them. CDR1 is SQVTM and CDR2 is ANQGSEA in the germline V gene. The CDR3 sequence is 13 residues long. The CDR3 DNA reads TGCAGCGTTGAAGGTGGGGGTGGCGATACGCAGTATTTT. As protein: CSVEGGGGDTQYF.

This clonotype showed up just a few times. The J gene is TRBJ1-1, the V gene TRBV5-1; D may be TRBD1 (6 bases). The CDR3 totals 16 residues. Trimming shortened V by 0 bases and J by 1 base, and 13 bases separated the two germline ends. The germline CDR1 and CDR2 sequences are SGHRS and YFSETQ. DNA for the CDR3: TGCGCCAGCAGCTTGGGGACGGGACACCAGAACACTGAAGCTTTCTTT. Encoded protein: CASSLGTGHQNTEAFF.

The chain recombines TRBV6-6 with TRBJ2-7, with D possibly being TRBD1 (6 bases). Germline V gene sequence: CDR1 MNHNY, CDR2 SVGAGI (reference sequence). V gave up 2 bases and J gave up 7 bases, with 15 bases separating them. The CDR3 runs 14 residues. CDR3 protein: CASSYGQGLREQYF. CDR3 in DNA: TGTGCCAGCAGTTACGGTCAGGGGTTGAGAGAGCAGTACTTC.

This clonotype was seen only once. V and J are TRBV29-1 and TRBJ2-6, with D tentatively TRBD2 (5 bases). Germline CDR1 SQVTM, CDR2 ANQGSEA. The germline V and J ends were trimmed by 5 bases and 4 bases, with 12 bases remaining between them. This CDR3 has 14 amino acids. This CDR3 reads CSVMEPGGANVLTF. DNA for the CDR3: TGCAGCGTTATGGAACCGGGAGGGGCCAACGTCCTGACTTTC.

The chain uses TRBV27 and TRBJ2-1; TRBD2 matches 8 bases. The ends lost 5 bases at V and 5 bases at J; junction bases unmatched: 5. Germline loops: CDR1 MNHEY, CDR2 SMNVEV (reference sequence). The CDR3 runs to 14 residues. For the CDR3, the DNA is TGTGCCAGCAGTACGGGACTAGGGGACAATGAGCAGTTCTTC. Its translation is CASSTGLGDNEQFF.

V usage is TRBV2 and J usage is TRBJ2-5; D is unresolved. Germline V lookup: CDR1 SNHLY, CDR2 FYNNEI. The V end lost 4 bases, the J end lost 5 bases, and 8 bases lay between the germline ends. The length of the CDR3 is 12 residues. CDR3 DNA: TGTGCCAGCAGTGCGGTCCGGGAGACCCAGTACTTC. Protein: CASSAVRETQYF. The entire variable domain, with the rest obtained from reference TRBV2 and TRBJ2-5, is as follows: EPEVTQTPSHQVTQMGQEVILRCVPISNHLYFYWYRQILGQKVEFLVSFYNNEISEKSEIFDDQFSVERPDGSNFTLKIRSTKLEDSAMYFCASSAVRETQYFGPGTRLLVL.

This chain uses TRBV6-5 with TRBJ2-5, with D perhaps TRBD1 (6 bases). The CDR3 covers 16 residues. V lost 2 bases, J lost 5 bases, and 18 bases lay in between. CDR1 MNHEY and CDR2 SVGAGI come from the germline V gene. The CDR3 DNA reads TGTGCCAGCAGTTACAACCGACAGGCCCTGGGGGAGACCCAGTACTTC. Translated: CASSYNRQALGETQYF.

This clonotype was picked up a small number of times. The chain recombines TRBV29-1 with TRBJ2-3, with TRBD2 matching over 8 bases. CDR1 and CDR2 (germline): SQVTM, ANQGSEA. V was pared by 4 bases and J by 0 bases, with 6 bases of the junction left unmatched. This CDR3 comprises 15 residues. The CDR3 DNA reads TGCAGCGTTGTACCGAGCGGGGGTAGCACAGATACGCAGTATTTT. Protein: CSVVPSGGSTDTQYF.

This clonotype was seen a handful of times. V usage is TRBV6-2 or TRBV6-3 and J usage is TRBJ2-6, with a possible D match to TRBD1 (6 bases). The CDR3 has 20 residues. Germline V lookup: CDR1 MNHEY, CDR2 SVGEGT. V was cut by 5 bases and J by 0 bases, with 23 bases left in between. CDR3 in DNA: TGTGCCAGCAGTACAGGGTCCTTCGACTTTTTTGGCTCTGGGGCCAACGTCCTGACTTTC. This translates into CASSTGSFDFFGSGANVLTF.

This clonotype has only one observation. This chain joins TRBV3-1 and TRBJ2-6; 7 bases align to TRBD2. Germline CDR1 is LGHDT and CDR2 is YNNKEL (reference sequence). The CDR3 extends over 16 amino acids. After removal of 4 bases from V and 0 bases from J, the junction contained 3 bases not matched to a gene. This chain's CDR3 is CASSPRGDSGANVLTF. CDR3 nucleotides: TGTGCCAGCAGCCCCCGGGGGGACTCTGGGGCCAACGTCCTGACTTTC.

The CDR3 nucleotides read TGCGCCAGCAGCTTGGGGGCCAGCGGGGGGGCCAAAAACATTCAGTACTTC. Encoded protein: CASSLGASGGAKNIQYF. The chain joins TRBV5-1 to TRBJ2-4; 9 nucleotides align to TRBD2. This CDR3 region has 17 residues. Trimming at V came to 0 bases and at J to 1 base, leaving 5 bases not matched to a gene. Per the germline V gene, CDR1 is SGHRS and CDR2 is YFSETQ.

The chain is built from TRBV5-4 and TRBJ2-4; D is possibly TRBD1 (5 bases). Germline CDR1 reads SGHNT; CDR2 reads YYREEE (reference sequence). V was pared by 0 bases and J by 6 bases, with 10 bases between. The CDR3 extends over 14 amino acids. CDR3 loop: CASSLGQSRNIQYF. In DNA form, the CDR3 reads TGTGCCAGCAGCTTGGGACAGAGCCGAAACATTCAGTACTTC.

The chain employs TRBV5-5 and TRBJ2-7; 11 bases map to TRBD1. This CDR3 has 16 amino acids. V shed 0 bases, J shed 3 bases, and the junction held 5 bases outside the gene matches. The germline V gene encodes CDR1 SGHKS and CDR2 YYEKEE (reference sequence). The CDR3: CASSLDVGTGGYEQYF. The CDR3 bases are TGTGCCAGCAGCTTGGATGTGGGGACAGGGGGCTACGAGCAGTACTTC.

This chain uses TRBV7-9 with TRBJ2-2; 7 positions agree with TRBD1. J lost 6 bases, V lost 5 bases, and 12 bases had no gene match. The CDR3 is 16 amino acids. CDR1 and CDR2 from the germline V gene are SEHNR and FQNEAQ (reference sequence). CDR3 in DNA: TGTGCCAGCAGCCTTAGCCCCGGGACAGAGTCCGGGGAGCTGTTTTTT. Amino acid sequence: CASSLSPGTESGELFF. The complete variable domain, with remaining parts taken from reference TRBV7-9 and TRBJ2-2, reads DTGVSQNPRHKITKRGQNVTFRCDPISEHNRLYWYRQTLGQGPEFLTYFQNEAQLEKSRLLSDRFSAERPKGSFSTLEIQRTEQGDSAMYLCASSLSPGTESGELFFGEGSRLTVL.

The V gene is TRBV23-1, the J gene TRBJ2-7; tentative D call: TRBD1 (5 bases). TRBV23-1 is labeled an ORF, and its function is uncertain. The CDR3 length is 13 residues. The germline V and J ends were trimmed by 7 bases and 3 bases, with 13 bases remaining between them. The CDR3 loop is CASIRTPLYEQYF. The CDR3 DNA reads as TGCGCCAGCATCCGGACACCTCTCTACGAGCAGTACTTC.

This clonotype turned up a few times. At one end the junction does not follow the germline gene, possibly because of a read error. The chain links TRBV7-7 to TRBJ2-5, with D perhaps matching TRBD2 (6 bases). The J call may be faulty, since TRBJ2-7 better matches the DNA end. Germline assignment: CDR1 SSHAT and CDR2 FNYEAQ (reference sequence). The CDR3 length is 15 residues. CDR3 sequence: CASSPGGKRRYEQYF. CDR3 coding DNA: TGTGCTAGCAGCCCAGGAGGGAAAAGGCGCTACGAGCAGTACTTC.

CDR3 sequence: CASRDRETSEQYF. For the CDR3, the DNA is TGTGCCAGCCGAGACAGGGAGACCTCCGAGCAGTACTTC. The chain has TRBV6-6 and TRBJ2-7, with 7 bases identical to TRBD1. This CDR3 is 13 amino acids long. With V trimmed by 8 bases and J by 6 bases, 10 bases remained unmatched. Germline assignment: CDR1 MNHNY and CDR2 SVGAGI (reference sequence).

Written as DNA, the CDR3 is TGTGCCAGTAGTAACGGGGAAGAGCAGTTCTTC. Amino acid sequence: CASSNGEEQFF. The V gene is TRBV19, the J gene TRBJ2-1; a possible D gene is TRBD2 (5 bases). Per germline, CDR1 LNHDA and CDR2 SQIVND (reference sequence). The CDR3 extends over 11 amino acids. Trimming removed 4 bases at V and 10 bases at J, with 8 bases between.

This clonotype turned up a few times. The chain recombines TRBV4-2 with TRBJ1-6; 8 bases line up with TRBD1. This CDR3 has 17 residues. Per the germline V gene, CDR1 is LGHNA and CDR2 is YNFKEQ. The V gene end was trimmed by 0 bases and the J gene end by 10 bases; junction bases not matched to a gene: 11. The chain's CDR3 is CASSQETWAGGQSPLHF. CDR3 bases: TGTGCCAGCAGCCAAGAAACGTGGGCAGGGGGCCAATCACCCCTCCACTTT.

This chain links TRBV6-5 with TRBJ1-4, with D maybe TRBD1 (5 bases). The V gene lost 0 bases and the J gene lost 4 bases, with 9 bases spanning the gap. The CDR3 sequence is 15 residues long. Germline CDR1 reads MNHEY; CDR2 reads SVGAGI. The CDR3 region is CASSYSGRDNEKLFF. The CDR3 DNA sequence: TGTGCCAGCAGTTACTCGGGACGAGATAATGAAAAACTGTTTTTT.

The V and J genes are TRBV7-9 and TRBJ1-2, with a possible D match to TRBD1 (6 bases). CDR3 length: 15 residues. Per germline, CDR1 SEHNR and CDR2 FQNEAQ (reference sequence). The V end lost 7 bases, the J end lost 1 base, and 16 bases lay between the germline ends. Written as DNA, the CDR3 is TGTGCCAGCACCCCTGCGGGGGGGCTTAACTATGGCTACACCTTC. Its translation: CASTPAGGLNYGYTF.

The chain carries TRBV5-1 and TRBJ2-5; 15 bases match TRBD2. J lost 1 base, V lost 3 bases, and 7 bases had no gene match. This CDR3 has 18 amino acids. Germline loops: CDR1 SGHRS, CDR2 YFSETQ. CDR3 protein: CASSWGRTSGGAQETQYF. Here the CDR3 DNA reads TGCGCCAGCAGCTGGGGACGGACTAGCGGGGGGGCCCAAGAGACCCAGTACTTC.

This clonotype was counted between two and nine times. The chain recombines TRBV27 with TRBJ1-6; no clear D gene. V was shortened by 1 base and J by 10 bases, with 17 bases between the two germline ends. The CDR3 runs 16 residues. Germline V gene data show CDR1 as MNHEY and CDR2 as SMNVEV (reference sequence). The CDR3 loop reads CASSLYPQRGGSPLHF. The CDR3 DNA reads as TGTGCCAGCAGTTTATACCCCCAGCGAGGTGGGTCACCCCTCCACTTT.

The chain couples TRBV4-2 to TRBJ2-3; D not certain. The V gene's germline CDR1 is LGHNA and CDR2 YNFKEQ. There are 14 residues in the CDR3. V was cut by 2 bases and J by 0 bases, with 6 bases left in between. The CDR3 region is CASSQSASTDTQYF. The CDR3 DNA follows: TGTGCCAGCAGCCAATCCGCTAGCACAGATACGCAGTATTTT.

The chain employs TRBV6-2 or TRBV6-3 and TRBJ2-7, with 14 bases identical to TRBD2. Germline V lookup: CDR1 MNHEY, CDR2 SVGEGT. This CDR3 has 16 amino acids. J lost 4 bases, V lost 6 bases, and 8 bases had no gene match. CDR3 DNA: TGTGCCAGCAGCGATGGACTAGCGGGAGGAGGATACGAGCAGTACTTC. Translating it yields CASSDGLAGGGYEQYF.